This is a list of T cell receptor beta chains from one sample in a study of T-cell memory formation after mild COVID-19. A single record per CDR3 protein comes from TCRdb applying MiXCR to the 5' RACE reads. The sample lists 290,000 or so distinct CDR3 sequences, just under 20% seen once, with over 20% in the top ten. Sequenced sample: PBMCs or a T cell subset sorted from them (not recorded which). The receptor source for this set is a man younger than 30 who had mild COVID-19 (a few samples of this study predate the infection). Cell type and time point are not known. The CDR3 runs from the conserved cysteine through the conserved F or W.

v_gene: TRBV20-1; j_gene: TRBJ1-2; CDR3aa: CSAPGTAYGYTF
v_gene: TRBV7-8; j_gene: TRBJ2-3; CDR3aa: CASTGQPRRDTQYF
v_gene: TRBV20-1; j_gene: TRBJ2-3; CDR3aa: CSATSGGSSTDTQYF
v_gene: TRBV7-6; j_gene: TRBJ1-2; CDR3aa: CASSSEPMTGNYGYTF
v_gene: TRBV7-9; j_gene: TRBJ2-2; CDR3aa: CASSPPGGLNTGELFF
v_gene: TRBV5-6; j_gene: TRBJ2-1; CDR3aa: CASSSASQGYAEQFF
v_gene: TRBV6-5; j_gene: TRBJ1-1; CDR3aa: CASSYSIGGYGTEAFF
v_gene: TRBV12-3/TRBV12-4; j_gene: TRBJ2-3; CDR3aa: CASSLPGLTQIF
v_gene: TRBV4-3; j_gene: TRBJ2-3; CDR3aa: CASSQVGRGSADTQYF
v_gene: TRBV15; j_gene: TRBJ2-7; CDR3aa: CATRPGLLRQEQYF
v_gene: TRBV5-1; j_gene: TRBJ1-2; CDR3aa: CASLAADEGGYTF
v_gene: TRBV7-2; j_gene: TRBJ2-7; CDR3aa: CASSSRTLSYEQYF
v_gene: TRBV6-5; j_gene: TRBJ2-3; CDR3aa: CASSHEGLAGGSDTQYF
v_gene: TRBV7-9; j_gene: TRBJ2-7; CDR3aa: CASSPRGGSYEQYF
v_gene: TRBV28; j_gene: TRBJ1-2; CDR3aa: CASSLFSGVLGGYTF
v_gene: TRBV7-2; j_gene: TRBJ2-1; CDR3aa: CASSFGYNEQFF
v_gene: TRBV7-2; j_gene: TRBJ1-4; CDR3aa: CASSFATRGEKLFF
v_gene: TRBV12-3/TRBV12-4; j_gene: TRBJ2-1; CDR3aa: CASSFGREQFF
v_gene: TRBV7-2; j_gene: TRBJ2-3; CDR3aa: CASSLEAGGFTDTQYF
v_gene: TRBV7-6; j_gene: TRBJ2-1; CDR3aa: CASSLVGAPGDQFF
v_gene: TRBV6-2/TRBV6-3; j_gene: TRBJ2-7; CDR3aa: CASSRSSYEQYF
v_gene: TRBV6-2/TRBV6-3; j_gene: TRBJ1-5; CDR3aa: CASSYLDPRTDSNQPQHF
v_gene: TRBV6-5; j_gene: TRBJ2-2; CDR3aa: CASSYGRTGPGELFF
v_gene: TRBV28; j_gene: TRBJ1-1; CDR3aa: CASMTGQRNTEAFF
v_gene: TRBV7-9; j_gene: TRBJ2-3; CDR3aa: CATEADTQYF
v_gene: TRBV7-9; j_gene: TRBJ1-2; CDR3aa: CASSLDYYGYTF
v_gene: TRBV9; j_gene: TRBJ1-3; CDR3aa: CASSVEVGGPSSGNTIYF
v_gene: TRBV5-6; j_gene: TRBJ2-2; CDR3aa: CASSLDLAGANTGELFF
v_gene: TRBV7-9; j_gene: TRBJ2-1; CDR3aa: CASSLRLAGIEQFF
v_gene: TRBV15; j_gene: TRBJ1-3; CDR3aa: CATSRRTGSGNTIYF
v_gene: TRBV29-1; j_gene: TRBJ1-3; CDR3aa: CSVMVSGNTIYF
v_gene: TRBV6-2/TRBV6-3; j_gene: TRBJ2-5; CDR3aa: CASSYSETSGVLETQYF
v_gene: TRBV9; j_gene: TRBJ2-5; CDR3aa: CASSPWGGTAGKETQYF
v_gene: TRBV5-1; j_gene: TRBJ2-7; CDR3aa: CASSPGTGGINEQYF
v_gene: TRBV7-9; j_gene: TRBJ1-4; CDR3aa: CASSPAEKLFF
v_gene: TRBV4-3; j_gene: TRBJ1-5; CDR3aa: CASSQDPPASNQPQHF
v_gene: TRBV7-9; j_gene: TRBJ2-6; CDR3aa: CASSLLQGGANVLTF
v_gene: TRBV7-9; j_gene: TRBJ1-2; CDR3aa: CASSQTLIGYTF
v_gene: TRBV12-3/TRBV12-4; j_gene: TRBJ1-2; CDR3aa: CASSHLLGAVGYTF
v_gene: TRBV5-6; j_gene: TRBJ2-5; CDR3aa: CASSFDPGLQGETQYF
v_gene: TRBV6-2/TRBV6-3; j_gene: TRBJ2-1; CDR3aa: CATRDTYNEQFF
v_gene: TRBV18; j_gene: TRBJ1-6; CDR3aa: CASSPASSYNSPLHF
v_gene: TRBV6-1; j_gene: TRBJ1-1; CDR3aa: CASSDRWNTEAFF
v_gene: TRBV5-1; j_gene: TRBJ2-1; CDR3aa: CASSLESGSYGEQFF